The 29 T cell receptor beta chains listed next were all sequenced from one sample in a study of a mutant IDH1 vaccine in newly diagnosed glioma (dated by TCRdb to about 2021). Per the publication, the time point label means: week 11, during vaccination. Each vaccine dose was 300 ug of a 20-mer mutant IDH1 peptide in Montanide, given subcutaneously with topical imiquimod. Their specific antigens are unknown. Library prep was done by the immunoSEQ multiplex PCR assay. This immuneACCESS table, as held by TCRdb, lists in-frame sequences with V and J called but not all clones. Of the missing ones, under half trace to an unresolved V gene in checked studies; the others have no known cause. The sample table contains some 130,000 clones; only one count was recorded for around 77% of them. 4.5% to 7% of the sample is in the top ten clones. The sequencing used PBMCs, collected from a glioma patient whose treatment included an IDH1 peptide vaccine. These receptor sequences come from a man aged 35 to 55 with glioma.

The chain has TRBV10-3 and TRBJ2-5; TRBD2 agrees at 7 bases. Per the germline V gene, CDR1 is ENHRY and CDR2 is SYGVKD. The CDR3 extends over 18 amino acids. V lost 2 bases to trimming and J lost 5 bases; unmatched junction nucleotides: 17. The CDR3 bases are TGTGCCATCAGTGAGCCCCTAGGCGCAGGCGGGGGTATGGAGACCCAGTACTTC. Translating gives CAISEPLGAGGGMETQYF.

This clone was seen a few times. This sequence joins TRBV7-9 and TRBJ1-4; 8 bases map to TRBD1. Germline V CDR1 and CDR2: SEHNR, FQNEAQ (reference sequence). V lost 5 bases and J lost 7; bases outside the gene matches: 6. This CDR3 comprises 14 residues. CDR3 coding DNA: TGTGCCAGCAGCCCTCAGGGGGCCGGTGAAAAACTGTTTTTT. Protein product: CASSPQGAGEKLFF.

The sample holds one count of this clone. The gene calls are TRBV5-8 and TRBJ1-4; tentative D call: TRBD1 (5 bases). The CDR3 consists of 14 residues. Trimming pared 4 bases from V and 4 bases from J, leaving 11 bases between. Germline lookup yields CDR1 SGHTS and CDR2 YDEGEE. For the CDR3, the DNA is TGTGCCAGCAGCCACGGGACGCATAATGAAAAACTGTTTTTT. Translating it yields CASSHGTHNEKLFF.

This chain connects TRBV28 to TRBJ2-4, with no clear D. Per the germline V gene, CDR1 is MDHEN and CDR2 is SYDVKM. V was cut by 8 bases and J by 0 bases, with 23 bases left in between. The length of the CDR3 is 18 residues. The CDR3 loop is CASGLNPAGTIAKNIQYF. The CDR3 DNA is TGTGCCAGCGGGTTGAACCCCGCAGGCACCATAGCCAAAAACATTCAGTACTTC.

V is TRBV2 and J is TRBJ2-2; 8 bases fit TRBD1. The CDR3 sequence is 13 residues long. Unmatched junction bases numbered 3, after V lost 6 bases and J lost 6 bases. Germline lookup yields CDR1 SNHLY and CDR2 FYNNEI. The chain's CDR3 is CASREQGAGELFF. In DNA form, the CDR3 reads TGTGCCAGCAGAGAACAGGGGGCCGGGGAGCTGTTTTTT.

This chain links TRBV7-9 with TRBJ1-5; D perhaps matches TRBD1 (6 bases). The ends were cut back, 1 base at V and 3 bases at J, with 10 bases in the middle. The CDR3 runs to 15 residues. Per the germline V gene, CDR1 is SEHNR and CDR2 is FQNEAQ (reference sequence). Written as DNA, the CDR3 is TGTGCCAGCAGCTTAGACAGGGCGTCCAATCAGCCCCAGCATTTT. Protein sequence: CASSLDRASNQPQHF.

This clone was recorded only once. V gene TRBV5-1 combines with J gene TRBJ2-5; 8 nucleotides agree with TRBD1. CDR1 is SGHRS and CDR2 is YFSETQ in the germline V gene. V lost 3 bases and J lost 5; bases outside the gene matches: 9. There are 15 residues in the CDR3. In DNA, the CDR3 is TGCGCCAGCAGCTGGGACAGGAGCCGCCCCGAGACCCAGTACTTC. It specifies CASSWDRSRPETQYF. Filled out from reference TRBV5-1 and TRBJ2-5, the complete variable domain reads KAGVTQTPRYLIKTRGQQVTLSCSPISGHRSVSWYQQTPGQGLQFLFEYFSETQRNKGNFPGRFSGRQFSNSRSEMNVSTLELGDSALYLCASSWDRSRPETQYFGPGTRLLVL.

V and J are TRBV30 and TRBJ2-3; tentative D call: TRBD2 (5 bases). Germline CDR1 reads GTSNPN; CDR2 reads SVGIG (reference sequence). The CDR3 is made up of 13 amino acids. Trimming cost V 2 bases and J 7 bases, with 13 bases left between them. This CDR3 reads CAWSPGGTNTQYF. CDR3 DNA: TGTGCCTGGAGTCCTGGAGGCACTAATACGCAGTATTTT. The variable domain in full, completed from reference TRBV30 and TRBJ2-3, reads SQTIHQWPATLVQPVGSPLSLECTVEGTSNPNLYWYRQAAGRGLQLLFYSVGIGQISSEVPQNLSASRPQDRQFILSSKKLLLSDSGFYLCAWSPGGTNTQYFGPGTRLTVL.

The chain has TRBV27 and TRBJ1-2; the D gene is possibly TRBD1 (6 bases). Germline V gives CDR1 MNHEY, CDR2 SMNVEV (reference sequence). The V gene lost 2 bases and the J gene lost 7 bases, with 17 bases spanning the gap. The CDR3 is 15 amino acids. CDR3 residues: CASSLTPRGAVGYTF. In nucleotides, the CDR3 is TGTGCCAGCAGTTTAACCCCGAGGGGGGCGGTTGGCTACACCTTC.

This clone was seen more than once but under ten times. The CDR3 loop is CASSLEGFTDTQYF. CDR3 in DNA: TGTGCCAGCAGCCTGGAGGGGTTCACAGATACGCAGTATTTT. V usage is TRBV25-1 and J usage is TRBJ2-3; tentatively, D is TRBD2 (6 bases). Trimming shortened V by 6 bases and J by 2 bases, and 12 bases separated the two germline ends. Germline V gene lookup returns CDR1 MGHDK and CDR2 SYGVNS. CDR3 size: 14 residues. The whole variable domain, filled in from reference TRBV25-1 and TRBJ2-3, reads EADIYQTPRYLVIGTGKKITLECSQTMGHDKMYWYQQDPGMELHLIHYSYGVNSTEKGDLSSESTVSRIRTEHFPLTLESARPSHTSQYLCASSLEGFTDTQYFGPGTRLTVL.

This clone showed up just once. The V gene is TRBV20-1, the J gene TRBJ2-7; D is perhaps TRBD2 (5 bases). Germline lookup yields CDR1 DFQATT and CDR2 SNEGSKA (reference sequence). V shed 6 bases and J shed 3 bases, with 9 bases lying between them. The CDR3 loop spans 11 amino acids. CDR3: CSAPRDYEQYF. The CDR3, as DNA: TGCAGTGCCCCTCGGGACTACGAGCAGTACTTC.

A remark on this clone: Given the absence of the conserved phenylalanine or tryptophan at the CDR3 end, a read error is likely. No DNA is shown, since the ends of the CDR3 on it are uncertain; the CDR3 is the one TCRdb lists. The chain employs TRBV2 and TRBJ2-3; the table assigns TRBD2, which was not confirmed against the DNA. Germline-derived CDR1 and CDR2 are SNHLY and FYNNEI. The CDR3 is 11 residues long, ends included. CDR3 sequence reads: CASSESGTPRY.

In its sample, this clone was seen once. The chain combines TRBV4-2 with TRBJ2-7, with TRBD1 identical over 9 bases. This CDR3 contains 15 residues. J gave up 2 bases and V 1 base, and 3 bases lay outside the gene matches. Germline CDR1 reads LGHNA; CDR2 reads YNFKEQ. CDR3 DNA sequence: TGTGCCAGCAGCCAAGCCGGGACAGGGACCTACGAGCAGTACTTC. Its translation is CASSQAGTGTYEQYF.

The chain couples TRBV11-3 to TRBJ2-3; 12 positions match TRBD2. This CDR3 has 16 amino acids. Germline V gene lookup returns CDR1 SGHNT and CDR2 YENEEA. Trimming cost V 3 bases and J 4 bases; bases outside gene matches: 5. The CDR3 coding sequence is TGTGCCAGCAGCTTTTCTAGCGGGAGGGCCCCAGATACGCAGTATTTT. Protein: CASSFSSGRAPDTQYF.

The chain employs TRBV28 and TRBJ2-7; perhaps D is TRBD1 or TRBD2 (6 bases each). The CDR3 contains 13 residues. Germline assignment: CDR1 MDHEN and CDR2 SYDVKM. V was cut by 5 bases and J by 2 bases, with 10 bases left in between. CDR3 residues: CASSGGPTYEQYF. The CDR3 DNA reads TGTGCCAGCAGTGGGGGGCCTACCTACGAGCAGTACTTC.

V is TRBV19 and J is TRBJ2-1; perhaps TRBD2 as D (5 bases). Germline V gives CDR1 LNHDA, CDR2 SQIVND (reference sequence). V lost 3 bases to trimming and J lost 7 bases, with 13 bases between them. CDR3 length equals 14 residues. Here the CDR3 reads CASSIFPGENEQFF. For the CDR3, the DNA is TGTGCCAGTAGTATTTTCCCCGGGGAAAATGAGCAGTTCTTC. The full variable domain, in which reference TRBV19 and TRBJ2-1 provide the parts outside the CDR3, is DGGITQSPKYLFRKEGQNVTLSCEQNLNHDAMYWYRQDPGQGLRLIYYSQIVNDFQKGDIAEGYSVSREKKESFPLTVTSAQKNPTAFYLCASSIFPGENEQFFGPGTRLTVL.

CDR3 sequence (DNA): TGTGCCAGCAGTTTAGCGAGGATCGGGAGGGGGGTCCCCTACGAGCAGTACTTC. Amino acid sequence: CASSLARIGRGVPYEQYF. The rearrangement uses TRBV27 and TRBJ2-7; 8 nucleotides align to TRBD2. The CDR3 extends over 18 amino acids. Looked up from germline, CDR1 is MNHEY and CDR2 is SMNVEV (reference sequence). V lost 2 bases and J lost 2; bases outside the gene matches: 14.

This clone was picked up one time. The chain has TRBV5-1 and TRBJ2-2, with a possible D match to TRBD1 (5 bases). Looked up from germline, CDR1 is SGHRS and CDR2 is YFSETQ. The V and J ends lost 6 bases and 1 base respectively, with 10 bases between them. The CDR3 is 14 residues long. CDR3 amino acids: CASTVTVNTGELFF. DNA of the CDR3: TGCGCCAGCACTGTGACAGTGAACACCGGGGAGCTGTTTTTT.

The V call is TRBV6-5, the J call TRBJ1-2; possibly TRBD1 for D (5 bases). The germline V and J ends were trimmed by 4 bases and 4 bases, with 10 bases remaining between them. CDR1 is MNHEY, CDR2 SVGAGI, per germline. The CDR3 runs to 13 residues. The chain's CDR3 is CASSSGTSYGYTF. For the CDR3, the DNA is TGTGCCAGCAGTTCCGGGACCAGCTATGGCTACACCTTC.

DNA of the CDR3: TGCGCCAGCAGCCAGGACAGGGAGTCCCTTTACGAGCAGTACTTC. It codes for CASSQDRESLYEQYF. The chain couples TRBV4-3 to TRBJ2-7, with 8 nucleotides matching TRBD1. This CDR3 region has 15 residues. Germline trimming cut 3 bases from V and 4 bases from J; bases unmatched to any gene: 8. Per the germline V gene, CDR1 is LGHNA and CDR2 is YSLEER.

This clone has only a few counts. With a much larger clone just one base away, this may be a read error. Other DNA sequences in the same sample also yield this CDR3. The chain uses TRBV30 and TRBJ1-5, with 9 bases that match TRBD1. Germline V lookup: CDR1 GTSNPN, CDR2 SVGIG (reference sequence). The CDR3 runs 14 residues. Trimming at V came to 3 bases and at J to 2 bases, leaving 2 bases not matched to a gene. The CDR3 loop reads CAWRGDRGNQPQHF. CDR3 sequence (DNA): TGTGCCTGGAGGGGGGACAGGGGCAATCAGCCCCAGCATTTT. The full variable domain, in which reference TRBV30 and TRBJ1-5 provide the parts outside the CDR3, is SQTIHQWPATLVQPVGSPLSLECTVEGTSNPNLYWYRQAAGRGLQLLFYSVGIGQISSEVPQNLSASRPQDRQFILSSKKLLLSDSGFYLCAWRGDRGNQPQHFGDGTRLSIL.

The V and J genes are TRBV4-1 and TRBJ1-2, with a possible D match to TRBD1 (5 bases). Germline CDR1 MGHRA, CDR2 YSYEKL. This CDR3 region has 20 residues. V lost 3 bases and J 2 bases, leaving 28 bases between the germline ends. CDR3 protein: CASSQESLRETVARNYGYTF. CDR3 sequence (DNA): TGCGCCAGCAGCCAGGAATCGCTCAGGGAAACCGTCGCGAGAAACTATGGCTACACCTTC.

The CDR3 sequence: CASSPGGAKSRTEAFF. In DNA form, the CDR3 reads TGTGCCAGCAGCCCAGGGGGCGCCAAATCGAGGACTGAAGCTTTCTTT. The V call is TRBV11-3, the J call TRBJ1-1, with 8 bases identical to TRBD1. V shed 5 bases, J shed 5 bases, and the junction held 13 bases outside the gene matches. Germline CDR1 reads SGHNT; CDR2 reads YENEEA. The CDR3 extends over 16 amino acids.

V gene TRBV19 combines with J gene TRBJ2-7; D is possibly TRBD1 (6 bases). CDR1 and CDR2 (germline): LNHDA, SQIVND (reference sequence). The germline V and J ends were trimmed by 5 bases and 1 base, with 9 bases remaining between them. This CDR3 comprises 13 residues. CDR3: CASSLDSSYEQYF. The CDR3 nucleotides are TGTGCCAGTAGTCTGGACAGTTCCTACGAGCAGTACTTC.

The chain combines TRBV5-6 with TRBJ2-1, with TRBD2 identical over 9 bases. The CDR3 is made up of 15 amino acids. CDR1 is SGHDT, CDR2 YYEEEE, per germline. Trimming cost V 0 bases and J 4 bases; bases outside gene matches: 2. The CDR3 nucleotides are TGTGCCAGCAGCTTGGCTAGCGGGAAGTACAATGAGCAGTTCTTC. This gives the protein CASSLASGKYNEQFF.

The V gene is TRBV10-3, the J gene TRBJ1-1; possible D gene TRBD1, 5 bases. CDR1 ENHRY and CDR2 SYGVKD come from the germline V gene. This CDR3 is 15 amino acids long. Deletions cut 3 bases from V and 2 bases from J, with 13 bases between. CDR3 loop: CAISDPGTPNTEAFF. CDR3 in DNA: TGTGCCATCAGTGACCCCGGGACCCCTAACACTGAAGCTTTCTTT.

The rearrangement uses TRBV2 and TRBJ1-5; possibly TRBD1 for D (5 bases). V was shortened by 4 bases and J by 4 bases, with 11 bases between the two germline ends. This CDR3 has 14 amino acids. Germline CDR1 SNHLY, CDR2 FYNNEI. The CDR3 region has the DNA TGTGCCAGCAGTGCCGACAGCCTTAATCAGCCCCAGCATTTT. Translating gives CASSADSLNQPQHF.

The V gene is TRBV28, the J gene TRBJ2-1; D ambiguous. CDR3 length: 15 residues. Trimming stripped 5 bases from V and 0 bases from J, with 11 bases between. Germline-derived CDR1 and CDR2 are MDHEN and SYDVKM. The DNA for the CDR3 is TGTGCCAGCAGTCTTGATTTAAGCTCCTACAATGAGCAGTTCTTC. Amino acid sequence: CASSLDLSSYNEQFF.

This chain joins TRBV30 and TRBJ1-2; TRBD1 aligns across 10 bases. J gave up 4 bases and V 8 bases, and 10 bases lay outside the gene matches. Per the germline V gene, CDR1 is GTSNPN and CDR2 is SVGIG (reference sequence). The CDR3 runs to 14 residues. The chain's CDR3 is CAGRDRGRLYGYTF. The CDR3, as DNA: TGTGCCGGCCGGGACAGGGGCCGCCTCTATGGCTACACCTTC.